This T cell receptor beta chain was observed in a study of T cell repertoires in cytomegalovirus infection. Only a few counts were recorded for this clonotype. One entry per CDR3 protein, called by TCRdb with MiXCR from the reads. The profile shows about 230,000 distinct CDR3 sequences, approximately 7% of them singletons. The V and J ends lost 5 bases and 4 bases, in that order; junction bases with no gene match: 7. The germline V gene encodes CDR1 DFQATT and CDR2 SNEGSKA (reference sequence). The CDR3 consists of 16 residues. The sequence derives from a human donor in good health (CMV status not recorded). Some clones in this sample may be carry-over from other donors' samples. Sample: PBMCs. V usage is TRBV20-1 and J usage is TRBJ2-3; 15 bases agree with TRBD2. The CDR3 region has the DNA TGCAGTGCTCCGGGACTAGCGGGGGGCTCAGCAGATACGCAGTATTTT. As protein: CSAPGLAGGSADTQYF.